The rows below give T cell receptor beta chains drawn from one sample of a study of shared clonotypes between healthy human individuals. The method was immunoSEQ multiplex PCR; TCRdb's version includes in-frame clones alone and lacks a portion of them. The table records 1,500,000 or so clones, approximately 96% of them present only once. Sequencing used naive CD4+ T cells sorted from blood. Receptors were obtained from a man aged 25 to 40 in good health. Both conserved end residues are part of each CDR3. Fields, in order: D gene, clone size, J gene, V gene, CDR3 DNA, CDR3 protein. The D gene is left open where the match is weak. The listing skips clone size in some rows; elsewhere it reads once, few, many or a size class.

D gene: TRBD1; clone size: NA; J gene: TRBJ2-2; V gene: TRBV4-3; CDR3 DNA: TGCGCCAGCAGCCAACTTACCGGGACAGGGATACCCGGGGAGCTGTTTTTT; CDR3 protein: CASSQLTGTGIPGELFF
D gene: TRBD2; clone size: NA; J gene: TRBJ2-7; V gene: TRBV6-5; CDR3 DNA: TGTGCCAGCAGCAACGTCGGGGGAGGGCCCTCCGAGCAGTACTTC; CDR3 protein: CASSNVGGGPSEQYF
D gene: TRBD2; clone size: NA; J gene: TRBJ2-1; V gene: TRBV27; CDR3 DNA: TGTGCCAGCAGTTTCGGAATAGCGGGGAACAATGAGCAGTTCTTC; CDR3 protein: CASSFGIAGNNEQFF
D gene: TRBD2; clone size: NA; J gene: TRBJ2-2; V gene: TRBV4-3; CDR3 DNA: TGCGCCAGCAGCCAAGGGTGGGGAGGGGCCAACGACGGGGAGCTGTTTTTT; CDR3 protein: CASSQGWGGANDGELFF
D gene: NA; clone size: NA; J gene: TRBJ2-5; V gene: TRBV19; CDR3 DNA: TGTGCCAGTAGCATCGTTTTTCGGGTAGGGATGGGAGAGACCCAGTACTTC; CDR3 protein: CASSIVFRVGMGETQYF
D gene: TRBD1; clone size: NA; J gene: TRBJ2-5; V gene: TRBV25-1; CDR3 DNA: TGTGCCAGCAGTGAAGGGGACAGGGGGGTTCGAGAGACCCAGTACTTC; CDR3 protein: CASSEGDRGVRETQYF
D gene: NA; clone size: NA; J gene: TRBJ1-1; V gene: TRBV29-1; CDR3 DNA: TGCAGCGTAGTCGTCGGGAGTCCCAACACTGAAGCTTTCTTT; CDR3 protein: CSVVVGSPNTEAFF
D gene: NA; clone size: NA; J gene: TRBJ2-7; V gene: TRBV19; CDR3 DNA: TGTGCCAGTAGTATCTCCCTGACAGGGAGGGGATACGAGCAGTACTTC; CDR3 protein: CASSISLTGRGYEQYF
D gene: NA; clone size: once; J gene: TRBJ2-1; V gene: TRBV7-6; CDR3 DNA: TGTGCCAGCAGCTTCGAACTCGTAGGGTACAATGAGCAGTTCTTC; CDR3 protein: CASSFELVGYNEQFF
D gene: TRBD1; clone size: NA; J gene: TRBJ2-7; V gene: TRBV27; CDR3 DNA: TGTGCCAGCAGTTTTTTCCCCCCGGGACAGGGGCCCTACGAGCAGTACTTC; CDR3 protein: CASSFFPPGQGPYEQYF
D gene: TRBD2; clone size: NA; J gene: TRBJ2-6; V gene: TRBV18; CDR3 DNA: TGTGCCAGCTCCCGGGAGGGCCCTGGGGCCAACGTCCTGACTTTC; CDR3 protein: CASSREGPGANVLTF
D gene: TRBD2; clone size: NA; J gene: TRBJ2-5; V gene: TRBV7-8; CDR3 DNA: TGTGCCAGCAGCTTTTCAGCGGGAAGGGGAGAGACCCAGTACTTC; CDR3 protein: CASSFSAGRGETQYF
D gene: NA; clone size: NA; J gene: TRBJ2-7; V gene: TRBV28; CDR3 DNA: TGTGCCAGCAGTTTAGGTCTACGCTTCTCCTACGAGCAGTACTTC; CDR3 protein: CASSLGLRFSYEQYF
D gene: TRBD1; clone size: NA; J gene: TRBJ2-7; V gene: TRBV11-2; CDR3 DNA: TGTGCCAGCAGCTTGGGGGACAGGGGGCACGAGCAGTACTTC; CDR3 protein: CASSLGDRGHEQYF
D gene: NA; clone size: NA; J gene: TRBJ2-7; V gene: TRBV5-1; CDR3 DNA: TGCGCCAGCAGCTTTGGTGGGACTTCCACCTACGAGCAGTACTTC; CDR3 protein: CASSFGGTSTYEQYF
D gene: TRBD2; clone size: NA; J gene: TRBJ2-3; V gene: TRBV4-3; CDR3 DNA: TGCGCCAGCAGCCAGACTAGCGGAACTGGCACAGATACGCAGTATTTT; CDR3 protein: CASSQTSGTGTDTQYF
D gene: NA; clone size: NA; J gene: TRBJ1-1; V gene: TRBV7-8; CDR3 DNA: TGTGCCAGCAGCCGTGGACGCCCCTCAGGGAACACTGAAGCTTTCTTT; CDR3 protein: CASSRGRPSGNTEAFF
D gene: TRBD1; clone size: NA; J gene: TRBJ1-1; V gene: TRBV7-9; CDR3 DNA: TGTGCCAGCAGCTTAGGCGACAGGGAGAGTACTGAAGCTTTCTTT; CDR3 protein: CASSLGDRESTEAFF
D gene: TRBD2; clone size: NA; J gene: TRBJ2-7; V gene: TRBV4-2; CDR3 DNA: TGTGCCAGCAGCCAACTCGCCAAGGGACTAGCGTCAGGCGAGCAGTACTTC; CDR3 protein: CASSQLAKGLASGEQYF
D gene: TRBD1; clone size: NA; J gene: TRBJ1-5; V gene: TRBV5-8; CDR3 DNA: TGTGCCAGCAGCGGTGGGGACAGAAGTTATCAGCCCCAGCATTTT; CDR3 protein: CASSGGDRSYQPQHF
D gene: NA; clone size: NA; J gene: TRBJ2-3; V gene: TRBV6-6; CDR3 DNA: TGTGCCAGCAGTTACTCGGCCCAAGATACGCAGTATTTT; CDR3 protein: CASSYSAQDTQYF
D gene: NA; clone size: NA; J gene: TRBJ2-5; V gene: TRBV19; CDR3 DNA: TGTGCCAGTAGTAGGACAGCCTGGGAGACCCAGTACTTC; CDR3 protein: CASSRTAWETQYF
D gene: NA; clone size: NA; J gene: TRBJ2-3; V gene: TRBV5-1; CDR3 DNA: TGCGCCAGCAGTTTAAGGGGGACAGATACGCAGTATTTT; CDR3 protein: CASSLRGTDTQYF
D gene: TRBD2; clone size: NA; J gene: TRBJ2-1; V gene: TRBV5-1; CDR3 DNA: TGCGCCAGAGGAGACCCAGCGGGAGTCTACAATGAGCAGTTCTTC; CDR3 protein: CARGDPAGVYNEQFF
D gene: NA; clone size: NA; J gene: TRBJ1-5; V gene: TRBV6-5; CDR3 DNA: TGTGCCAGCAGACGCAGGGTCGAGGGCAATCAGCCCCAGCATTTT; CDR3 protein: CASRRRVEGNQPQHF
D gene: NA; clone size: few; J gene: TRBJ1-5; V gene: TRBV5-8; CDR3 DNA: TGTGCCAGCAGCTTGTTGGGTCAGCCCCAGCATTTT; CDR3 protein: CASSLLGQPQHF
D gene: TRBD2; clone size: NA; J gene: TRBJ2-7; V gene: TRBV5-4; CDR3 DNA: TGTGCCGGGGGCACTAGCGGAATTTACGAGCAGTACTTC; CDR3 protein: CAGGTSGIYEQYF
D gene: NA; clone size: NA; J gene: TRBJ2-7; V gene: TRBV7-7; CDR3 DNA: TGTGCCAGCAGCTTAGGGGCAGGTGAGGGGTACGAGCAGTACTTC; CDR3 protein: CASSLGAGEGYEQYF
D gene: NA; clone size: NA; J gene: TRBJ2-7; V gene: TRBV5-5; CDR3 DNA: TGTGCCAGCAGCTTGAAAGGCTACGAGCAGTACTTC; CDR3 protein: CASSLKGYEQYF